The T cell receptor (beta chain) described here comes from a study of blood T cell repertoires in COVID-19. Germline values: CDR1 SGHDT, CDR2 YYEEEE. CDR3 length: 17 residues. The V and J ends lost 1 base and 3 bases respectively, with 19 bases between them. Profiled with immunoSEQ multiplex PCR; TCRdb holds only in-frame clones, not every one. Here the sample spans over 75,000 clones, over 75% being singletons. This clonotype was sampled from an elderly woman with acute or convalescent COVID-19. The gene calls are TRBV5-6 and TRBJ1-1; the D gene is possibly TRBD1 (5 bases). The sample was peripheral blood. The CDR3 region is CASSLPPRGDDYTEAFF. DNA for the CDR3: TGTGCCAGCAGCTTGCCCCCCCGGGGGGATGATTACACTGAAGCTTTCTTT.